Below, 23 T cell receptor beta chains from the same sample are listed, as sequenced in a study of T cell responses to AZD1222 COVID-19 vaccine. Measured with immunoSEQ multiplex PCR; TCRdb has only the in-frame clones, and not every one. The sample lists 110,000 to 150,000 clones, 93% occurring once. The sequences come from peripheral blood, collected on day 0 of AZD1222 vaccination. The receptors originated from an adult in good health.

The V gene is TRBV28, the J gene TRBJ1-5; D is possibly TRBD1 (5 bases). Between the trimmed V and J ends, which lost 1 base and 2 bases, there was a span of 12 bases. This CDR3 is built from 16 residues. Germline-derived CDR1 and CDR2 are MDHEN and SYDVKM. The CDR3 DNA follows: TGTGCCAGCAGTTTATCAAGGGGCTGGGGCAATCAGCCCCAGCATTTT. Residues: CASSLSRGWGNQPQHF.

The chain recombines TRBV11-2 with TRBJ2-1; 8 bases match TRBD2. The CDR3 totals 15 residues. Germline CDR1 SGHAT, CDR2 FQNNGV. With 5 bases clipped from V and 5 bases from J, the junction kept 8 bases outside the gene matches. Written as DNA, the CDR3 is TGTGCCAGCAGCCATACGGGACTAGGCCACAATGAGCAGTTCTTC. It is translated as CASSHTGLGHNEQFF.

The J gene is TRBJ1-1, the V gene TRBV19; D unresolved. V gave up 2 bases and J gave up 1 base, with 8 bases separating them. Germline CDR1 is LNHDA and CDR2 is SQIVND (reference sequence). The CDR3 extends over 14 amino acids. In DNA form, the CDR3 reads TGTGCCAGTAGTATAACCAGGTCGAACACTGAAGCTTTCTTT. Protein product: CASSITRSNTEAFF.

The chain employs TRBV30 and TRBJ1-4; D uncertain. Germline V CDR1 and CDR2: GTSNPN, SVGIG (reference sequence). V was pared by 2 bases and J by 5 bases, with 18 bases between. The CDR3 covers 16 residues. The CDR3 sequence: CAWSRTYVGLNEKLFF. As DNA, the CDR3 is TGTGCCTGGAGTCGTACGTATGTCGGCTTAAATGAAAAACTGTTTTTT.

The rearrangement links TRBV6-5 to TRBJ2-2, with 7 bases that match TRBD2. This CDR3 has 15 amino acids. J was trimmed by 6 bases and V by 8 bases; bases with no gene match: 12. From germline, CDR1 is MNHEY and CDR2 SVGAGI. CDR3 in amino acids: CASLGGRGRAGELFF. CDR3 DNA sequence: TGTGCCAGCTTGGGCGGGAGAGGAAGGGCCGGGGAGCTGTTTTTT.

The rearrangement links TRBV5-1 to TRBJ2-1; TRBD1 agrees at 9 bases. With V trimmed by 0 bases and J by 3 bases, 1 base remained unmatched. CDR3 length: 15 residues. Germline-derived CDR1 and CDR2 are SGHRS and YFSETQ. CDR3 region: CASSLAGQGYNEQFF. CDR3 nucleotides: TGCGCCAGCAGCTTGGCGGGACAGGGCTACAATGAGCAGTTCTTC.

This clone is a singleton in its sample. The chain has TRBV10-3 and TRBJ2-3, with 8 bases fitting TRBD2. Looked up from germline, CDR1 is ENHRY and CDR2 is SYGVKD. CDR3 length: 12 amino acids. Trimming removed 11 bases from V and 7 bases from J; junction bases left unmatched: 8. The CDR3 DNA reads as TGTGCCCTCTCGGCGGGAGGAAATACGCAGTATTTT. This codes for CALSAGGNTQYF.

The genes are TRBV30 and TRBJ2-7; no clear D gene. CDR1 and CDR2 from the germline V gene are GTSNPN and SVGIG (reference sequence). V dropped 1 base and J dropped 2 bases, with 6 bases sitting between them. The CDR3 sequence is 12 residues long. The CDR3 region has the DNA TGTGCCTGGAGTGGGCCCGCCTACGAGCAGTACTTC. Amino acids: CAWSGPAYEQYF.

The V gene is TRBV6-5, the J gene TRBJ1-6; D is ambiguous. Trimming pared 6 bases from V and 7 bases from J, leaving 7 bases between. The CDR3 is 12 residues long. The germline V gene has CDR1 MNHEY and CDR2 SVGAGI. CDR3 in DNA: TGTGCCAGCAGGGACGGGAATTCACCCCTCCACTTT. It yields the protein CASRDGNSPLHF.

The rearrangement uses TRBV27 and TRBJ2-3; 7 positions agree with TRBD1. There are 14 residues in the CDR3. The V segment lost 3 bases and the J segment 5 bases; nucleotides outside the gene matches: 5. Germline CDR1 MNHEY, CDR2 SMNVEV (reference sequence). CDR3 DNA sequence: TGTGCCAGCAGTTTCGACAGGGTAGGAGATACGCAGTATTTT. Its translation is CASSFDRVGDTQYF.

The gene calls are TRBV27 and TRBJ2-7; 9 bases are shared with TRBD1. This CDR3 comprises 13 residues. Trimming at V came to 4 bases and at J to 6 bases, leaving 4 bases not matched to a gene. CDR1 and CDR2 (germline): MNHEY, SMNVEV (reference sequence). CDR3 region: CASSYGQGSEQYF. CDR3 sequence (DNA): TGTGCCAGCAGTTACGGACAGGGGAGCGAGCAGTACTTC.

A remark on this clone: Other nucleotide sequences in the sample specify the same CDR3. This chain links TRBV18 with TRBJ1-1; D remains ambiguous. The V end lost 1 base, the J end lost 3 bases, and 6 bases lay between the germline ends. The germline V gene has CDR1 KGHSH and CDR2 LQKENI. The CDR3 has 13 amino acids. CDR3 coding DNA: TGTGCCAGCTCACCACGACAAGACACTGAAGCTTTCTTT. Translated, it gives CASSPRQDTEAFF.

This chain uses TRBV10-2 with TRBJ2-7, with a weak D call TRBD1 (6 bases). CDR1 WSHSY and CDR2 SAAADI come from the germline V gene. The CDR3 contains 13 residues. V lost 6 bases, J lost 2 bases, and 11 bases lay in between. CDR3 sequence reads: CASRGTTTYEQYF. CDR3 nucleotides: TGCGCCAGCAGGGGGACAACTACCTACGAGCAGTACTTC.

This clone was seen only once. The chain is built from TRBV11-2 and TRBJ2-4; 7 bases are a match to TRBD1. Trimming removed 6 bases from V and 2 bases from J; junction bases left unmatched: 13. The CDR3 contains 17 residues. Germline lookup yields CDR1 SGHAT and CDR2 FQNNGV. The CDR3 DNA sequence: TGTGCCAGCAGGTTATCTTACAGACAGGGAACCAAAAACATTCAGTACTTC. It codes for CASRLSYRQGTKNIQYF.

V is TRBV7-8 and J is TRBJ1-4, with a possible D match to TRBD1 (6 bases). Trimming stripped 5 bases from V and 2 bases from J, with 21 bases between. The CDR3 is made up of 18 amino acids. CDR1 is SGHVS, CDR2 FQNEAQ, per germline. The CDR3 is CASSPPFTGSGTNEKLFF. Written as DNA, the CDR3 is TGTGCCAGCAGCCCGCCCTTTACAGGGTCAGGGACTAATGAAAAACTGTTTTTT.

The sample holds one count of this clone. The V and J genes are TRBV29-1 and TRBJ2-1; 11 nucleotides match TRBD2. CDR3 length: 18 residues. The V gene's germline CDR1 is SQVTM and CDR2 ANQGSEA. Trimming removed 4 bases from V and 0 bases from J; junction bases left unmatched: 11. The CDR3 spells CSVVLASGRPSSYNEQFF. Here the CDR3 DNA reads TGCAGCGTTGTACTCGCTAGCGGGAGGCCCAGCTCCTACAATGAGCAGTTCTTC.

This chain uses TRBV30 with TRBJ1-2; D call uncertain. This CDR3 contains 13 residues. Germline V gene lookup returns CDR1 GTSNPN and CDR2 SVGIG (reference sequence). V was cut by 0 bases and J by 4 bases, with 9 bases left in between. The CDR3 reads CAWSVRGVYGYTF. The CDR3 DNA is TGTGCCTGGAGTGTACGGGGTGTCTATGGCTACACCTTC.

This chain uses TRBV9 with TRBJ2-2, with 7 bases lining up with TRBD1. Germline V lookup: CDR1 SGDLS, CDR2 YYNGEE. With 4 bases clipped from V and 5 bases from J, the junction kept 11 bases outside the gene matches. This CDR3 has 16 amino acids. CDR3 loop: CASSLEKGAWTGELFF. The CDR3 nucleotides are TGTGCCAGCAGCCTCGAGAAGGGGGCGTGGACCGGGGAGCTGTTTTTT.

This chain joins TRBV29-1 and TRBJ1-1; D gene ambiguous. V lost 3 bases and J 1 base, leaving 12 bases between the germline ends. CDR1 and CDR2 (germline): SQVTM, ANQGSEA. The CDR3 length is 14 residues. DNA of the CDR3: TGCAGCGTTGATGGGAACAGTCCGAACACTGAAGCTTTCTTT. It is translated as CSVDGNSPNTEAFF.

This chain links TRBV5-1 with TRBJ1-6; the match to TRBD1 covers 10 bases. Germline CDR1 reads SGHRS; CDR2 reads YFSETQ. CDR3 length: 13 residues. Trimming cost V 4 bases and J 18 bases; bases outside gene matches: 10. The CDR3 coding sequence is TGCGCCAGCAGCGAGACAGGGGGCATGGATAACCACTTT. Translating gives CASSETGGMDNHF. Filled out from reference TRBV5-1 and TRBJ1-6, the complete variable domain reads KAGVTQTPRYLIKTRGQQVTLSCSPISGHRSVSWYQQTPGQGLQFLFEYFSETQRNKGNFPGRFSGRQFSNSRSEMNVSTLELGDSALYLCASSETGGMDNHFGNGTRLTVT.

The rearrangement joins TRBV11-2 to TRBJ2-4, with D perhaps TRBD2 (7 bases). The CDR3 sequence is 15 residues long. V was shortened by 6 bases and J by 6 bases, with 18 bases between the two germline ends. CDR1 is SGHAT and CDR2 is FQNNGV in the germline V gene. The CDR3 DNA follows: TGTGCCAGCAGTTCCAGTCGGGGGGCGGGAAACATTCAGTACTTC. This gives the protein CASSSSRGAGNIQYF.

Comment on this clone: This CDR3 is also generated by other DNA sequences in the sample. The CDR3, as DNA: TGCGCCAGCAGCTTGGTAACTGGAGCCTACAATGAGCAGTTCTTC. Translation: CASSLVTGAYNEQFF. The V call is TRBV5-1, the J call TRBJ2-1; D remains ambiguous. CDR1 SGHRS and CDR2 YFSETQ come from the germline V gene. V lost 0 bases and J lost 2, with 9 bases in between. CDR3 length: 15 residues.

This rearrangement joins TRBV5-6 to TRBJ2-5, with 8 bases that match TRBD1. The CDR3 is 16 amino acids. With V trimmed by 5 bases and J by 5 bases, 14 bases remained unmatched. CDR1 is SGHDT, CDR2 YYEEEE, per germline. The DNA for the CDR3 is TGTGCCAGCAGGAAGGTGGGCAGGGGGCAAGGTGAGACCCAGTACTTC. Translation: CASRKVGRGQGETQYF.